This section outlines one T cell receptor beta chain sequence together with its context. Assay used: immunoSEQ multiplex PCR; TCRdb lists only in-frame clones, some missing. Of 50,000 to 65,000 clones in the sample, about 89% were seen once. The data derive from a study of OX40 agonist ivuxolimab in advanced cancers. Study context: An anti-OX40 (CD134) antibody with agonistic activity, ivuxolimab, was administered to patients. Age averaged around 54 years (range roughly 23 to 85), and less than 85% were male.

The clonotype comes from an adult with an advanced solid tumor such as melanoma, head and neck, liver or kidney cancer. This specimen was CD4+ or CD8+ T cells sorted from blood, taken in a trial of the OX40 agonist ivuxolimab.

CDR3 sequence (DNA): TGTGCCAGCTCAAAGGACAGTTCCTACGAGCAGTACTTC. Translation gives CASSKDSSYEQYF. The V and J genes are TRBV18 and TRBJ2-7; tentative D call: TRBD1 (6 bases). Germline V gene lookup returns CDR1 KGHSH and CDR2 LQKENI. The CDR3 runs to 13 residues. Trimming took 5 bases from V and 1 from J, leaving 9 bases between them.